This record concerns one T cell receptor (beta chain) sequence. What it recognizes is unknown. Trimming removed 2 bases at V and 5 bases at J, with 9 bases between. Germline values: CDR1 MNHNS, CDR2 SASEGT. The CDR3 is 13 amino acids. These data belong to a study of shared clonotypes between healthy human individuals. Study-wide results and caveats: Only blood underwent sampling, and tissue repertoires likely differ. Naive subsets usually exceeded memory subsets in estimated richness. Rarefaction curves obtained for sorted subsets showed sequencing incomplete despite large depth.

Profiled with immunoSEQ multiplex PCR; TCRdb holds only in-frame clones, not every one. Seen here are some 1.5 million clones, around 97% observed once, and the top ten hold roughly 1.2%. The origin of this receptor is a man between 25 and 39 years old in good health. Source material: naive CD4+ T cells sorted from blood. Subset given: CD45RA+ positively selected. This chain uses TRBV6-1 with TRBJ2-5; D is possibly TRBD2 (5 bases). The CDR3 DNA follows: TGTGCCAGCAGTGAAAGGCTAGCTGAGACCCAGTACTTC. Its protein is CASSERLAETQYF.